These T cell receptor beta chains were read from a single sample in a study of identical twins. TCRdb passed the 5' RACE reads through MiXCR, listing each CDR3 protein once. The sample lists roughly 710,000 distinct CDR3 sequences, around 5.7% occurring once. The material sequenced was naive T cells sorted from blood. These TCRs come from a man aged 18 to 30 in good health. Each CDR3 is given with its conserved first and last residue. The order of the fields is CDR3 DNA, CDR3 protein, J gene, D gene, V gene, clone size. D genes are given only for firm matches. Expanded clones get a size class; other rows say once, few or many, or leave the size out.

DNA: TGCGCCAGCAGCCAATGGGGTCAGGGGGAAGAGACCCAGTACTTC
CDR3: CASSQWGQGEETQYF
J: TRBJ2-5
D: TRBD1
V: TRBV4-3
size: .

DNA: TGCAGCGTTGCCACTAGCGGGAGGGCAGAGACCCAGTACTTC
CDR3: CSVATSGRAETQYF
J: TRBJ2-5
D: TRBD2
V: TRBV29-1
size: many

DNA: TGCAGTGCCGATAGCGGGAGGGCCACCTACAATGAGCAGTTCTTC
CDR3: CSADSGRATYNEQFF
J: TRBJ2-1
D: TRBD2
V: TRBV20-1
size: .

DNA: TGCGCCAGCACCCAGCGAGCGAGCACCGGGGAGCTGTTTTTT
CDR3: CASTQRASTGELFF
J: TRBJ2-2
D: .
V: TRBV10-2
size: many

DNA: TGTGCCAGCAGCCAAGATGAACGGAATGAGCAGTTCTTC
CDR3: CASSQDERNEQFF
J: TRBJ2-1
D: .
V: TRBV3-1
size: many

DNA: TGTGCCAGCAGCCCGTCCCAGGATACGCAGTATTTT
CDR3: CASSPSQDTQYF
J: TRBJ2-3
D: .
V: TRBV11-2
size: .

DNA: TGTGCCAGCAGCCCGACCGGGACTACTTACACAGATACGCAGTATTTT
CDR3: CASSPTGTTYTDTQYF
J: TRBJ2-3
D: TRBD2
V: TRBV11-2
size: many

DNA: TGTGCCAGCAGCCTCGACACCTTCCAAGAGACCCAGTACTTC
CDR3: CASSLDTFQETQYF
J: TRBJ2-5
D: .
V: TRBV11-2
size: few

DNA: TGTGCCAGCAGCTTAGTACGAGCGGACAATGAGCAGTTCTTC
CDR3: CASSLVRADNEQFF
J: TRBJ2-1
D: .
V: TRBV11-2
size: .

DNA: TGTGCCAGCAGTTACACGACGAACACTGAAGCTTTCTTT
CDR3: CASSYTTNTEAFF
J: TRBJ1-1
D: .
V: TRBV6-5
size: many

DNA: TGCAGTGCTATCCGGACGGGACCTAGCAATCAGCCCCAGCATTTT
CDR3: CSAIRTGPSNQPQHF
J: TRBJ1-5
D: .
V: TRBV20-1
size: many

DNA: TGTGCCAGCAGCTTCTCCGGGACAACAACCGGGGAGCTGTTTTTT
CDR3: CASSFSGTTTGELFF
J: TRBJ2-2
D: .
V: TRBV12-3/TRBV12-4
size: few

DNA: TGTGCCAGCAGTGAACCAGGGAACACTGAAGCTTTCTTT
CDR3: CASSEPGNTEAFF
J: TRBJ1-1
D: .
V: TRBV6-1
size: many

DNA: TGTGCCAGCAGCTTCTCGACAGGGGACCATGAGCAGTTCTTC
CDR3: CASSFSTGDHEQFF
J: TRBJ2-1
D: TRBD1
V: TRBV7-2
size: few

DNA: TGTGCCAGCAGCCCCACAGGGGCGAGCACTGAAGCTTTCTTT
CDR3: CASSPTGASTEAFF
J: TRBJ1-1
D: TRBD1
V: TRBV7-9
size: many

DNA: TGTGCCAGCAGCGCCCGAGTGGAGCAGTACTTC
CDR3: CASSARVEQYF
J: TRBJ2-7
D: .
V: TRBV7-2
size: many

DNA: TGTGCCAGCAGCTTCGCTGGCGGGACCAACAATGAGCAGTTCTTC
CDR3: CASSFAGGTNNEQFF
J: TRBJ2-1
D: .
V: TRBV12-3/TRBV12-4
size: many

DNA: TGTGCCATCAGTGAAGGAATGGGGAGGGAAGCTTTCTTT
CDR3: CAISEGMGREAFF
J: TRBJ1-1
D: .
V: TRBV10-3
size: few

DNA: TGCAGTGCTAGATCCCTCGAACTAGTGAACACCGGGGAGCTGTTTTTT
CDR3: CSARSLELVNTGELFF
J: TRBJ2-2
D: .
V: TRBV20-1
size: many

DNA: TGTGCCAGCTCACCACGAGGGGAGAAACTGTCATCTAATGAGCAGTTCTTC
CDR3: CASSPRGEKLSSNEQFF
J: TRBJ2-1
D: .
V: TRBV18
size: few

DNA: TGTGCCAGCAAGGAGTGGGAGACCCAGTACTTC
CDR3: CASKEWETQYF
J: TRBJ2-5
D: .
V: TRBV6-2/TRBV6-3
size: .

DNA: TGCAGTGCCCGTGACCCTGGAGCGGGAGTCCGGAATGAGCAGTTCTTC
CDR3: CSARDPGAGVRNEQFF
J: TRBJ2-1
D: TRBD2
V: TRBV20-1
size: many

DNA: TGTGCCAGTCTAAGGGACAGGGGAGATGAGCAGTTCTTC
CDR3: CASLRDRGDEQFF
J: TRBJ2-1
D: TRBD1
V: TRBV10-3
size: many

DNA: TGCAGCGTTGAACCCCCTGGACCTTACAATGAGCAGTTCTTC
CDR3: CSVEPPGPYNEQFF
J: TRBJ2-1
D: .
V: TRBV29-1
size: .

DNA: TGTGCCTCAACCGAGGGACTTTCCTACGAGCAGTACTTC
CDR3: CASTEGLSYEQYF
J: TRBJ2-7
D: .
V: TRBV7-9
size: few

DNA: TGCAGCGCCTCCGGGGGGAACTCCTACGAGCAGTACTTC
CDR3: CSASGGNSYEQYF
J: TRBJ2-7
D: TRBD2
V: TRBV29-1
size: many